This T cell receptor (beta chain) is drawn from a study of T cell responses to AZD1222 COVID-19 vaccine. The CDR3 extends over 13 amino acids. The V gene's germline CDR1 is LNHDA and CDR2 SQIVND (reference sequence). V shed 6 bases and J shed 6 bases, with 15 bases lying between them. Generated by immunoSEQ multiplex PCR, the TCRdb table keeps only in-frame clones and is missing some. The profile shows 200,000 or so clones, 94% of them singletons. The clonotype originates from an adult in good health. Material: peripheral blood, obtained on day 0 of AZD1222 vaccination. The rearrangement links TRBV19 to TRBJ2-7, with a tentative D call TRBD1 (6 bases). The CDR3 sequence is CASRHRAVGEQYF. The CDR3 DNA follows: TGTGCCAGTAGGCACAGGGCAGTCGGCGAGCAGTACTTC.